The present entry profiles one T cell receptor beta chain with its context. Its antigen is not identified. The data derive from a study of cytomegalovirus exposure and HLA in healthy donors. Overall study results and limits: The classifier reportedly diagnosed cytomegalovirus status with high sensitivity and specificity.

It was with 60 Vbeta and 13 Jbeta primers that the PCR ran. The data were produced by immunoSEQ multiplex PCR, yet TCRdb's version contains in-frame clones alone and is incomplete. The sample lists 100,000 to 150,000 clones, around 80% occurring once. The CDR3 consists of 13 residues. Germline V gene sequence: CDR1 SGHNT, CDR2 YYREEE (reference sequence). Trimming stripped 4 bases from V and 6 bases from J, with 11 bases between. This clonotype originated in a female donor in good health and CMV-seronegative. The V and J genes are TRBV5-4 and TRBJ1-5; D is ambiguous. What was sequenced was PBMCs. The CDR3 DNA is TGTGCCAGCAGCGAACACGGGATTCAGCCCCAGCATTTT. Protein product: CASSEHGIQPQHF.